This is a list of T cell receptor beta chains from one sample in a study of T cell responses to AZD1222 COVID-19 vaccine. Sequenced by immunoSEQ multiplex PCR; TCRdb stores in-frame clones only, minus some. The sample carries about 100,000 clones, around 87% recorded once. The source was peripheral blood, collected on day 0 of MenACWY control vaccination. Every receptor here comes from an adult in good health. Each CDR3 is given with its conserved first and last residue. D genes are given only for firm matches. Clone sizes are given selectively: once, few, many, or a class where the clone is expanded.

CDR3nt: TGCGCCAGCAGTGCTCTAGCGGGGGCCTACAATGAGCAGTTCTTC; CDR3aa: CASSALAGAYNEQFF; j_gene: TRBJ2-1; v_gene: TRBV10-1; abundance: NA; len: 15; d_gene: TRBD2
CDR3nt: TGTGCCAGCAGTAACGTCGACGAGCAGTACTTC; CDR3aa: CASSNVDEQYF; j_gene: TRBJ2-7; v_gene: TRBV2; abundance: NA; len: 11; d_gene: NA
CDR3nt: TGTGCCAGCAGAGGAGGCAGTTCGAACACTGAAGCTTTCTTT; CDR3aa: CASRGGSSNTEAFF; j_gene: TRBJ1-1; v_gene: TRBV27; abundance: NA; len: 14; d_gene: NA
CDR3nt: TGTGCCAGCAGCCCGGTCGTCGCCGGGGAGCTGTTTTTT; CDR3aa: CASSPVVAGELFF; j_gene: TRBJ2-2; v_gene: TRBV3-1/TRBV3-2; abundance: NA; len: 13; d_gene: NA
CDR3nt: TGTGCCAGCAGCTTTCAGGACACCAGTTCACCCCTCCACTTT; CDR3aa: CASSFQDTSSPLHF; j_gene: TRBJ1-6; v_gene: TRBV7-2; abundance: NA; len: 14; d_gene: NA
CDR3nt: TGCGCCAGCAGCGAGAACCTAGCGGGGGGGTTATATGAGCAGTTCTTC; CDR3aa: CASSENLAGGLYEQFF; j_gene: TRBJ2-1; v_gene: TRBV5-1; abundance: few; len: 16; d_gene: TRBD2
CDR3nt: TGTGCCAGCTCACCAGGAGGGGATCAGCCCCAGCATTTT; CDR3aa: CASSPGGDQPQHF; j_gene: TRBJ1-5; v_gene: TRBV18; abundance: NA; len: 13; d_gene: NA
CDR3nt: TGTGCCAGCAGTGATCCGGGGGACCACAATGAGCAGTTCTTC; CDR3aa: CASSDPGDHNEQFF; j_gene: TRBJ2-1; v_gene: TRBV25-1; abundance: NA; len: 14; d_gene: NA
CDR3nt: TGCGCCAGCAGTGAGTCGTTTTTTGGCCAGCAGTACTTC; CDR3aa: CASSESFFGQQYF; j_gene: TRBJ2-7; v_gene: TRBV10-2; abundance: NA; len: 13; d_gene: NA
CDR3nt: TGTGCCAGCAGCTTAGAGGGACAGGGGAGGAAGCAGTTCTTC; CDR3aa: CASSLEGQGRKQFF; j_gene: TRBJ2-1; v_gene: TRBV7-9; abundance: NA; len: 14; d_gene: TRBD1
CDR3nt: TGCAGTGCTAGCCGCAGGGAGGAGCAGTACTTC; CDR3aa: CSASRREEQYF; j_gene: TRBJ2-7; v_gene: TRBV20-1; abundance: NA; len: 11; d_gene: NA
CDR3nt: TGTGCCACCAGCAGATCAGGATTTGAGTCGGTCTTC; CDR3aa: CATSRSGFESVF; j_gene: TRBJ2-1; v_gene: TRBV15; abundance: NA; len: 12; d_gene: NA
CDR3nt: TGCGCCAGCAGCACGTTAGCGGGGATAAACACCGGGGAGCTGTTTTTT; CDR3aa: CASSTLAGINTGELFF; j_gene: TRBJ2-2; v_gene: TRBV5-1; abundance: once; len: 16; d_gene: TRBD2
CDR3nt: TGTGCCAGCAGTTTGGGACAGGGGGCTGGCGAGCAGTACTTC; CDR3aa: CASSLGQGAGEQYF; j_gene: TRBJ2-7; v_gene: TRBV28; abundance: NA; len: 14; d_gene: TRBD1
CDR3nt: TGTGCCAGCACAATTCGGCAGGGGGTGAACACCGGGGAGCTGTTTTTT; CDR3aa: CASTIRQGVNTGELFF; j_gene: TRBJ2-2; v_gene: TRBV3-1/TRBV3-2; abundance: NA; len: 16; d_gene: TRBD1
CDR3nt: TGTGCCAGCAGCTTAGCTCTAGGGGGGGCTTACAATGAGCAGTTCTTC; CDR3aa: CASSLALGGAYNEQFF; j_gene: TRBJ2-1; v_gene: TRBV7-2; abundance: once; len: 16; d_gene: NA
CDR3nt: TGTGCCAGCAGCCAGGGTGATACGGAAGAGACCCAGTACTTC; CDR3aa: CASSQGDTEETQYF; j_gene: TRBJ2-5; v_gene: TRBV6-2/TRBV6-3; abundance: NA; len: 14; d_gene: NA
CDR3nt: TGTGCCAGCAGTTACCGGGACAAGACCTACGAGCAGTACTTC; CDR3aa: CASSYRDKTYEQYF; j_gene: TRBJ2-7; v_gene: TRBV6-5; abundance: NA; len: 14; d_gene: NA
CDR3nt: TGTGCCAGCAGACTAGCGGGAACTCACGAGCAGTACTTC; CDR3aa: CASRLAGTHEQYF; j_gene: TRBJ2-7; v_gene: TRBV27; abundance: NA; len: 13; d_gene: TRBD2
CDR3nt: TGCGCCAGCAGTCAATCGGGGAACTACTATGGCTACACCTTC; CDR3aa: CASSQSGNYYGYTF; j_gene: TRBJ1-2; v_gene: TRBV23-1; abundance: NA; len: 14; d_gene: NA
CDR3nt: TGTGCCAGCAGTCCGCAGTTAGCGGAGCAAGAGACCCAGTACTTC; CDR3aa: CASSPQLAEQETQYF; j_gene: TRBJ2-5; v_gene: TRBV28; abundance: NA; len: 15; d_gene: NA
CDR3nt: TGTGCCAGTAGTATAGTGGGGGGAATTGGCACAGATACGCAGTATTTT; CDR3aa: CASSIVGGIGTDTQYF; j_gene: TRBJ2-3; v_gene: TRBV19; abundance: NA; len: 16; d_gene: NA
CDR3nt: TGTGCCAGCTCACCACCGACCCAGGGGTGGCAAGAGACCCAGTACTTC; CDR3aa: CASSPPTQGWQETQYF; j_gene: TRBJ2-5; v_gene: TRBV18; abundance: NA; len: 16; d_gene: NA
CDR3nt: TGTGCCAGCAGCCAAGGACTCACAGATACGCAGTATTTT; CDR3aa: CASSQGLTDTQYF; j_gene: TRBJ2-3; v_gene: TRBV3-1/TRBV3-2; abundance: NA; len: 13; d_gene: NA
CDR3nt: TGTGCCAGCAGCCAAAGGACAGGGGGCGGTTTGAGCACTGAAGCTTTCTTT; CDR3aa: CASSQRTGGGLSTEAFF; j_gene: TRBJ1-1; v_gene: TRBV4-2; abundance: NA; len: 17; d_gene: TRBD1
CDR3nt: TGTGCCACCGGGGCAGGGATGCACACAGATACGCAGTATTTT; CDR3aa: CATGAGMHTDTQYF; j_gene: TRBJ2-3; v_gene: TRBV11-2; abundance: NA; len: 14; d_gene: NA
CDR3nt: TGTGCCAGCAGCCAACATGGGCAGGGTGAAAAACTGTTTTTT; CDR3aa: CASSQHGQGEKLFF; j_gene: TRBJ1-4; v_gene: TRBV3-1/TRBV3-2; abundance: NA; len: 14; d_gene: NA
CDR3nt: TGTGCCAGCAGGAAACCGACAGATAGCAATCAGCCCCAGCATTTT; CDR3aa: CASRKPTDSNQPQHF; j_gene: TRBJ1-5; v_gene: TRBV5-8; abundance: NA; len: 15; d_gene: NA
CDR3nt: TGTGCCAGCAGAGGGGCGTCGGGAAACACCATATATTTT; CDR3aa: CASRGASGNTIYF; j_gene: TRBJ1-3; v_gene: TRBV2; abundance: NA; len: 13; d_gene: NA
CDR3nt: TGTGCCAGCAGTTATCGACACTTAGCTAACTATGGCTACACCTTC; CDR3aa: CASSYRHLANYGYTF; j_gene: TRBJ1-2; v_gene: TRBV6-5; abundance: NA; len: 15; d_gene: NA
CDR3nt: TGTGCCAGCAGCTACGACAGGGTCAATTCACCCCTCCACTTT; CDR3aa: CASSYDRVNSPLHF; j_gene: TRBJ1-6; v_gene: TRBV7-2; abundance: NA; len: 14; d_gene: TRBD1
CDR3nt: TGTGCCAGCAGCTTGGCCGGGACAGGGAGCACAGATACGCAGTATTTT; CDR3aa: CASSLAGTGSTDTQYF; j_gene: TRBJ2-3; v_gene: TRBV5-5; abundance: NA; len: 16; d_gene: TRBD1
CDR3nt: TGTGCCAGCAGTTTCCCGACAGGGGGCCACACTGAAGCTTTCTTT; CDR3aa: CASSFPTGGHTEAFF; j_gene: TRBJ1-1; v_gene: TRBV6-5; abundance: NA; len: 15; d_gene: TRBD1
CDR3nt: TGTGCCAGCAGTAGAGTAGGGGACAGGGCCATCAAACTGTTTTTT; CDR3aa: CASSRVGDRAIKLFF; j_gene: TRBJ1-4; v_gene: TRBV28; abundance: NA; len: 15; d_gene: TRBD1
CDR3nt: TGTGCCAGCAGTGAAGCGCGGGGGGCCGGTCAGCCCCAGCATTTT; CDR3aa: CASSEARGAGQPQHF; j_gene: TRBJ1-5; v_gene: TRBV2; abundance: NA; len: 15; d_gene: NA
CDR3nt: TGCAGCGCCTCTCACCCCAACAATGAGCAGTTCTTC; CDR3aa: CSASHPNNEQFF; j_gene: TRBJ2-1; v_gene: TRBV29-1; abundance: once; len: 12; d_gene: NA
CDR3nt: TGTGCCAGCAGTTTATCCCGACAGTCCTACGAGCAGTACTTC; CDR3aa: CASSLSRQSYEQYF; j_gene: TRBJ2-7; v_gene: TRBV27; abundance: NA; len: 14; d_gene: NA
CDR3nt: TGCGTGACAGGGGGGGATAGCAATCAGCCCCAGCATTTT; CDR3aa: CVTGGDSNQPQHF; j_gene: TRBJ1-5; v_gene: TRBV1; abundance: NA; len: 13; d_gene: NA
CDR3nt: TGTGCCAGCAGCTTAGCAGCCCCTAACTATGGCTACACCTTC; CDR3aa: CASSLAAPNYGYTF; j_gene: TRBJ1-2; v_gene: TRBV7-2; abundance: NA; len: 14; d_gene: NA
CDR3nt: TGCGCCAGCAGCCAAGACTGGGCCGCTTCCTACGAGCAGTACTTC; CDR3aa: CASSQDWAASYEQYF; j_gene: TRBJ2-7; v_gene: TRBV4-3; abundance: NA; len: 15; d_gene: NA
CDR3nt: TGTGCCTGGAGCGCGTCCCCCTACTATGGCTACACCTTC; CDR3aa: CAWSASPYYGYTF; j_gene: TRBJ1-2; v_gene: TRBV30; abundance: NA; len: 13; d_gene: NA
CDR3nt: TGCGCCAGCAGCCTAGGGGGCTCGGGAAGCAAAGTGGACACCGGGGAGCTGTTTTTT; CDR3aa: CASSLGGSGSKVDTGELFF; j_gene: TRBJ2-2; v_gene: TRBV10-1; abundance: NA; len: 19; d_gene: TRBD1
CDR3nt: TGTGCCAGCAGCCAAACCGACAGGGGGGCTTCCTACGAGCAGTACTTC; CDR3aa: CASSQTDRGASYEQYF; j_gene: TRBJ2-7; v_gene: TRBV7-9; abundance: NA; len: 16; d_gene: TRBD1